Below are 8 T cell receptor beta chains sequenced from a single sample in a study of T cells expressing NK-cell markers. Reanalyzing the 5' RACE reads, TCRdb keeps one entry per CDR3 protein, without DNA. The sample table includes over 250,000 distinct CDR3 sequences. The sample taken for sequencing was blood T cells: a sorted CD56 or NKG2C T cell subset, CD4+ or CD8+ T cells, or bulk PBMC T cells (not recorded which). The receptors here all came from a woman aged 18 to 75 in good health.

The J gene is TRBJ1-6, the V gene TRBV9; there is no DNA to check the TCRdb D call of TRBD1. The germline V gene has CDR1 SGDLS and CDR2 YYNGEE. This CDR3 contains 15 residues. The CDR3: CASSVNDRGNSPLHF.

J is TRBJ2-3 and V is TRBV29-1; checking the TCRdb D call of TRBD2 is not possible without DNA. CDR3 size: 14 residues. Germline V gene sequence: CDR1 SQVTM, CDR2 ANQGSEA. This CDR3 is CSVVSGRAPDMQYF.

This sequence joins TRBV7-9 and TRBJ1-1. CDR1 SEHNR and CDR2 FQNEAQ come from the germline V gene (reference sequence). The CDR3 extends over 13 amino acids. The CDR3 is CASSYRQNTEAFF.

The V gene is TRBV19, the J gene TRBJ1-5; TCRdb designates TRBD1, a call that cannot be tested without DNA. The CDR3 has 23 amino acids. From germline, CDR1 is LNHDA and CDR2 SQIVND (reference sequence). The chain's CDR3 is CASSKYRAISGQIGQDSNQPQHF. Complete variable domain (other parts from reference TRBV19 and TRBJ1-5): DGGITQSPKYLFRKEGQNVTLSCEQNLNHDAMYWYRQDPGQGLRLIYYSQIVNDFQKGDIAEGYSVSREKKESFPLTVTSAQKNPTAFYLCASSKYRAISGQIGQDSNQPQHFGDGTRLSIL.

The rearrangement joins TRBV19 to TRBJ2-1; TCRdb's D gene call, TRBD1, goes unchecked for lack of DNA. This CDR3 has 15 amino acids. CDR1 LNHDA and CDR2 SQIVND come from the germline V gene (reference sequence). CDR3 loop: CASSISGTGKVVQFF. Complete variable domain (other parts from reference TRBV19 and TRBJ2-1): DGGITQSPKYLFRKEGQNVTLSCEQNLNHDAMYWYRQDPGQGLRLIYYSQIVNDFQKGDIAEGYSVSREKKESFPLTVTSAQKNPTAFYLCASSISGTGKVVQFFGPGTRLTVL.

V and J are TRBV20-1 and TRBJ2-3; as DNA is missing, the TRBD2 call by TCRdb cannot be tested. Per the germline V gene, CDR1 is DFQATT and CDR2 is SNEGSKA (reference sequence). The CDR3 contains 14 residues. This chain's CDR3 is CSARGREFADTQYF.

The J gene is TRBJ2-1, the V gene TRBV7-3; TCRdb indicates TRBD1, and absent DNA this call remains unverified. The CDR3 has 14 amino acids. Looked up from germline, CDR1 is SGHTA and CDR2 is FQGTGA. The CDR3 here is CASSIGTGNNEQFF.

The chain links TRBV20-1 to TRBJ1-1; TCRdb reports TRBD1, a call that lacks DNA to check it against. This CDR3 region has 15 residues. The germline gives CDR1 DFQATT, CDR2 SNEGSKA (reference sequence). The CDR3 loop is CRADHRGRGYTEAFF.